This TCR beta chain was sequenced during a study of Ad26.COV2.S vaccination and SARS-CoV-2 variants. Study background: Ad26.COV2.S shots went into the muscle once or twice, 56 days apart.

Treatment: roughly 18 received Ad26.COV2.S at low or high dose, single or two shots; roughly five received placebo; per-sample allocation not given. Day 63 after the first injection of vaccine or placebo was the sampling time. The germline gives CDR1 SEHNR, CDR2 FQNEAQ (reference sequence). V was clipped by 0 bases and J by 4 bases, with 13 bases between them. The CDR3 covers 16 residues. Sequenced by immunoSEQ multiplex PCR; TCRdb stores in-frame clones only, minus some. This sample carries some 480,000 clones, 87% of them seen once, and the ten largest clones take more than 10%. This specimen consisted of peripheral blood, obtained in a trial of Ad26.COV2.S vaccine versus placebo. The chain couples TRBV7-9 to TRBJ2-1; D gene unclear. The receptor was isolated from a person between 18 and 60 years old who received the Ad26.COV2.S COVID-19 vaccine or a placebo. The CDR3 spells CASSLASETNYNEQFF. The CDR3 DNA follows: TGTGCCAGCAGCTTAGCGTCCGAGACCAATTACAATGAGCAGTTCTTC.